Listed below are T cell receptor beta chains from one sample, sequenced in a study of shared clonotypes between healthy human individuals. TCRdb's copy holds only in-frame clones and misses some; the assay was immunoSEQ multiplex PCR. The top ten clones hold 11% of a sample with about 230,000 clones, 65% of them seen once. The sequencing sample was made of memory CD4+ T cells sorted from blood. The source of these receptors is a man aged 30 to 39 in good health. The conserved cysteine and the conserved F or W are not part of the CDR3 here. D genes are given only for firm matches. Size is stated for part of the rows, as once, few or many counts, or as a class when the clone is expanded.

v_call: TRBV5-4; d_call: .; clone_size: .; cdr3_aa: ASSLDGRNNEQF
v_call: TRBV15; d_call: .; clone_size: many; cdr3_aa: ATKVRVNEKLF
v_call: TRBV2; d_call: TRBD1; clone_size: .; cdr3_aa: ASSKGAGGYT
v_call: TRBV6-4; d_call: .; clone_size: .; cdr3_aa: ASSENRGNEQF
v_call: TRBV28; d_call: TRBD2; clone_size: .; cdr3_aa: ASSLQRGRASQY
v_call: TRBV5-1; d_call: .; clone_size: .; cdr3_aa: ASSLEQGNTDTQY
v_call: TRBV28; d_call: .; clone_size: .; cdr3_aa: AVPASSYNEQF
v_call: TRBV27; d_call: .; clone_size: .; cdr3_aa: ASMGANEKLF
v_call: TRBV6-1; d_call: .; clone_size: .; cdr3_aa: ASSPREGDGNTIY
v_call: TRBV29-1; d_call: TRBD2; clone_size: .; cdr3_aa: SVETSGSTDTQY
v_call: TRBV27; d_call: .; clone_size: once; cdr3_aa: ASSPQGLSNQPQH
v_call: TRBV28; d_call: .; clone_size: few; cdr3_aa: ASSSSMETQY
v_call: TRBV9; d_call: .; clone_size: .; cdr3_aa: ASSTAPQETQY
v_call: TRBV14; d_call: .; clone_size: .; cdr3_aa: ASSQVGWISGAGDTQY
v_call: TRBV27; d_call: .; clone_size: .; cdr3_aa: ASSSNWSGETQY
v_call: TRBV6-1; d_call: .; clone_size: .; cdr3_aa: ASSAQASASSYEQY
v_call: TRBV11-2; d_call: TRBD1; clone_size: few; cdr3_aa: ASSNLWGQGEF
v_call: TRBV28; d_call: .; clone_size: .; cdr3_aa: ASSSRTDTQY
v_call: TRBV6-1; d_call: .; clone_size: few; cdr3_aa: ASSEWTGVSGELF
v_call: TRBV27; d_call: .; clone_size: .; cdr3_aa: ASSSIGTGYVNTEAF
v_call: TRBV7-9; d_call: TRBD1; clone_size: .; cdr3_aa: ASSLGDRGSTDTQY
v_call: TRBV5-1; d_call: .; clone_size: .; cdr3_aa: ASSLSDSGNTIY
v_call: TRBV19; d_call: TRBD1; clone_size: .; cdr3_aa: ASRDRGSTDTQY
v_call: TRBV25-1; d_call: TRBD1; clone_size: few; cdr3_aa: ASSDTTGRRNTIY
v_call: TRBV9; d_call: .; clone_size: few; cdr3_aa: ASHSRGSYGYT
v_call: TRBV28; d_call: .; clone_size: .; cdr3_aa: ASSLAGADTQY
v_call: TRBV14; d_call: .; clone_size: .; cdr3_aa: ASSPLKGTGRGETQY
v_call: TRBV5-1; d_call: .; clone_size: .; cdr3_aa: ASSLARGNTGELF
v_call: TRBV19; d_call: .; clone_size: .; cdr3_aa: ASSLGTQLSTDTQY
v_call: TRBV6-5; d_call: .; clone_size: .; cdr3_aa: ASSYPGTDPGAQY